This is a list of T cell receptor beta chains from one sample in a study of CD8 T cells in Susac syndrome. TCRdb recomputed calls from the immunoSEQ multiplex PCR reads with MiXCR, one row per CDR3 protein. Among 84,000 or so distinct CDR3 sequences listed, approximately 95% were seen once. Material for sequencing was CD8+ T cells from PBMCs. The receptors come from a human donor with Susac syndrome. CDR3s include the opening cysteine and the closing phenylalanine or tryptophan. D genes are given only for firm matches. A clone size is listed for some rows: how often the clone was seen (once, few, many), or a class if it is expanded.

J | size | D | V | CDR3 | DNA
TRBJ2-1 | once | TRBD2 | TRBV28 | CASSLIGVAGGPDNEQFF | TGTGCCAGCAGTTTAATAGGAGTAGCGGGAGGGCCGGACAATGAGCAGTTCTTC
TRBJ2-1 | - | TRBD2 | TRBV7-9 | CASSHGTSGRIDEQFF | TGTGCCAGCAGCCACGGGACTAGCGGGAGGATAGATGAGCAGTTCTTC
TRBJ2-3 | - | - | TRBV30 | CAWSFSSSTDTQYF | TGTGCCTGGAGTTTCAGCTCTAGCACAGATACGCAGTATTTT
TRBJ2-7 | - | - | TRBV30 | CAWSSSYEQYF | TGTGCCTGGAGCAGCTCCTACGAGCAGTACTTC
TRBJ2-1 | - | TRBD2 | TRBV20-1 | CSAGSGYSYNEQFF | TGCAGTGCTGGTAGCGGGTATTCCTACAATGAGCAGTTCTTC
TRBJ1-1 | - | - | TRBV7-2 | CASKGPAAPEAFF | TGTGCCAGCAAAGGCCCCGCTGCGCCTGAAGCTTTCTTT
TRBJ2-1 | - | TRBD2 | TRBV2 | CASEDSGNRYEQFF | TGTGCCAGCGAGGATAGCGGGAATCGTTATGAGCAGTTCTTC
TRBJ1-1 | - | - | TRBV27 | CASSSSGGRSGAFF | -
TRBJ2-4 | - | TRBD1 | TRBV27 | CASTGQGDIQYF | TGTGCCAGCACAGGACAGGGAGACATTCAGTACTTC
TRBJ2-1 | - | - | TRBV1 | CTSSQAAPQLAGGYNEQFF | TGCACCAGCAGCCAAGCCGCTCCCCAACTAGCGGGAGGCTACAATGAGCAGTTCTTC
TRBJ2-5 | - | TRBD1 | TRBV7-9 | CASSLVGTGQETQYF | TGTGCCAGCAGCTTAGTTGGGACAGGCCAAGAGACCCAGTACTTC
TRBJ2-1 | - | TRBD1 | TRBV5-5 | CASILGTDLSYNEQFF | TGTGCCAGCATCCTTGGGACAGACCTATCCTACAATGAGCAGTTCTTC
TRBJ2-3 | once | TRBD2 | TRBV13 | CASTSGLDTDTQYF | TGTGCCAGCACCTCAGGACTAGACACAGATACGCAGTATTTT
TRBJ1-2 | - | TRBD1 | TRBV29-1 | CSVATGTYGYTF | TGCAGCGTGGCGACAGGGACCTATGGCTACACCTTC
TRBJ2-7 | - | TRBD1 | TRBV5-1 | CASSLGTGGFHEQYF | TGCGCCAGCAGCTTGGGGACAGGGGGCTTCCACGAGCAGTACTTC
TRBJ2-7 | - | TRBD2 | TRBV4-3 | CASSQEWFERGATAEQYF | TGCGCCAGCAGCCAAGAATGGTTTGAGCGGGGCGCGACGGCCGAGCAGTACTTC
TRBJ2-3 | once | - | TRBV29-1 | CSVEGHNEDTQYF | TGCAGCGTTGAAGGGCATAATGAGGATACGCAGTATTTT
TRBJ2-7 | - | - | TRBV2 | CASRPGRISYEQYF | TGTGCCAGCAGACCCGGACGGATCTCCTACGAGCAGTACTTC
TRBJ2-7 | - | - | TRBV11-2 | CASSLHDSYEQYF | TGTGCCAGCAGCTTGCATGATTCCTACGAGCAGTACTTC
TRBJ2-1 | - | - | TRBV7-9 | CASSLDTLPYNEQFF | TGTGCCAGCAGCTTAGATACCCTTCCCTACAATGAGCAGTTCTTC
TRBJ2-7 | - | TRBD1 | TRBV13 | CASSTGQTYEQYF | TGTGCCAGCAGTACGGGACAGACCTACGAGCAGTACTTC
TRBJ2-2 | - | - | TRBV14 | CASSQFASDTGELFF | TGTGCCAGCAGCCAGTTTGCGTCTGACACCGGGGAGCTGTTTTTT
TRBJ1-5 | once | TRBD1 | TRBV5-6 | CASSLGTGEQPQHF | TGTGCCAGCAGCCTTGGGACAGGGGAACAGCCCCAGCATTTT
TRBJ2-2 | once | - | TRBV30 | CAWSVQGDTGELFF | TGTGCCTGGAGTGTACAGGGAGACACCGGGGAGCTGTTTTTT
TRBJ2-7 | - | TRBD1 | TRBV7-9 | CASSAETGEEEQYF | TGTGCCAGCAGCGCCGAGACAGGGGAGGAAGAGCAGTACTTC
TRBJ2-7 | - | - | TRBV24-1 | CATSESGITYEQYF | TGTGCCACCAGTGAATCCGGGATAACCTACGAGCAGTACTTC
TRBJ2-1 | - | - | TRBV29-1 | CSVETLDSFYNEQFF | TGCAGCGTTGAGACGCTGGACAGCTTTTACAATGAGCAGTTCTTC
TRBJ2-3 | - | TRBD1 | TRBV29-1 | CSVEDRTGGRTDTQYF | TGCAGCGTTGAAGACCGCACAGGGGGTCGGACAGATACGCAGTATTTT
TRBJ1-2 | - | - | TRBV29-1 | CSVDIFGPKGHGYTF | TGCAGCGTTGATATTTTCGGACCCAAAGGACATGGCTACACCTTC
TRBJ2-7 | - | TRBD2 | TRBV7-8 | CASSLAGAGGAYEQYF | TGTGCCAGCAGCTTAGCGGGGGCGGGAGGGGCCTACGAGCAGTACTTC